These 29 T cell receptor beta chains originate from one sample sequenced in a study of blood T cell repertoires in COVID-19. The repertoire was sequenced with immunoSEQ multiplex PCR; TCRdb's copy has only in-frame clones and lacks some. Of over 200,000 clones listed, 81% were seen once; the top ten hold roughly 7.9%. Sequencing used peripheral blood. The receptors were gathered from a woman older than 75 with acute or convalescent COVID-19.

This clone was counted between two and nine times. The chain is built from TRBV5-4 and TRBJ1-2; possible D gene TRBD1, 5 bases. Trimming pared 5 bases from V and 8 bases from J, leaving 10 bases between. Germline CDR1 reads SGHNT; CDR2 reads YYREEE (reference sequence). The CDR3 totals 11 residues. In DNA form, the CDR3 reads TGTGCCAGCAGTACCCAGGGAGGCTACACCTTC. Translated, it gives CASSTQGGYTF.

V usage is TRBV6-5 and J usage is TRBJ1-4; TRBD1 agrees at 7 bases. The V gene end was trimmed by 6 bases and the J gene end by 0 bases; junction bases not matched to a gene: 4. In germline, CDR1 is MNHEY, CDR2 SVGAGI. The CDR3 covers 15 residues. CDR3 coding DNA: TGTGCCAGCAGATCGACAGGGACAACTAATGAAAAACTGTTTTTT. It specifies CASRSTGTTNEKLFF.

This clone was detected only once. This chain joins TRBV29-1 and TRBJ2-6; D call uncertain. Trimming pared 7 bases from V and 0 bases from J, leaving 7 bases between. The CDR3 runs 13 residues. The germline V gene encodes CDR1 SQVTM and CDR2 ANQGSEA. CDR3 sequence (DNA): TGCAGCGCCCAGTTCTCTGGGGCCAACGTCCTGACTTTC. This gives the protein CSAQFSGANVLTF.

The genes are TRBV5-6 and TRBJ2-2; 9 bases are a match to TRBD1. V lost 4 bases, J lost 5 bases, and 3 bases stayed unmatched. The germline CDR1 and CDR2 sequences are SGHDT and YYEEEE. The CDR3 loop spans 14 amino acids. DNA of the CDR3: TGTGCCAGCAGCCCACAGGGGGCAACCGGGGAGCTGTTTTTT. Translating gives CASSPQGATGELFF.

On this clone itself: Since a much larger clone is just one base distant, this may be a read error. The chain carries TRBV5-4 and TRBJ1-6, with D hard to call. V lost 0 bases and J 7 bases, leaving 2 bases between the germline ends. The CDR3 runs 12 residues. In germline, CDR1 is SGHNT, CDR2 YYREEE (reference sequence). For the CDR3, the DNA is TGTGCCAGCAGCTTGGTAAATTCACCCCTCCACTTT. This translates into CASSLVNSPLHF.

This chain joins TRBV12-3 or TRBV12-4 and TRBJ2-1; 9 bases fit TRBD1. There are 13 residues in the CDR3. The trim removed 4 bases at V and 15 bases at J, leaving 10 bases unmatched. The CDR3 bases are TGTGCCAGCAGTTACTCCCGGACAGGGGACACGTTCTTC. It codes for CASSYSRTGDTFF.

Here the CDR3 DNA reads TGTGCCTGGAGTGGCTCCGGGACAGCGCCAGGCGTCCTGACTTTC. It translates to CAWSGSGTAPGVLTF. This chain connects TRBV30 to TRBJ2-6, with 7 bases matching TRBD1. This CDR3 region has 15 residues. V gave up 1 base and J gave up 12 bases; unmatched junction bases: 12. Germline V gives CDR1 GTSNPN, CDR2 SVGIG (reference sequence). The variable domain in full, with the rest retrieved from reference TRBV30 and TRBJ2-6, is SQTIHQWPATLVQPVGSPLSLECTVEGTSNPNLYWYRQAAGRGLQLLFYSVGIGQISSEVPQNLSASRPQDRQFILSSKKLLLSDSGFYLCAWSGSGTAPGVLTFGAGSRLTVL.

This clone was seen only a few times. This sequence joins TRBV6-6 and TRBJ2-3; 11 nucleotides align to TRBD2. The CDR3 is made up of 15 amino acids. With V trimmed by 7 bases and J by 2 bases, 5 bases remained unmatched. Germline CDR1 is MNHNY and CDR2 is SVGAGI (reference sequence). Here the CDR3 DNA reads TGTGCCAGCAACTTAGCGGGAGGGCCCACAGATACGCAGTATTTT. Its translation is CASNLAGGPTDTQYF.

V usage is TRBV6-6 and J usage is TRBJ2-1, with 8 bases aligning to TRBD2. V trimming: 5 bases; J trimming: 3 bases; junction bases outside the gene matches: 12. The CDR3 length is 17 residues. Germline CDR1 and CDR2: MNHNY and SVGAGI (reference sequence). The CDR3 DNA is TGTGCCAGCAGTCCCGAAGGTAGTAGCGGGAACTACAATGAGCAGTTCTTC. It codes for CASSPEGSSGNYNEQFF.

The V call is TRBV7-2, the J call TRBJ2-7; D perhaps matches TRBD2 (6 bases). Germline V gene lookup returns CDR1 SGHTA and CDR2 FQGNSA. Trimming cost V 2 bases and J 0 bases, with 11 bases left between them. The CDR3 runs 15 residues. This CDR3 is CASSLNGGGSYEQYF. The CDR3 bases are TGTGCCAGCAGCTTAAACGGGGGTGGCTCCTACGAGCAGTACTTC.

This clone was recorded once. The genes are TRBV7-9 and TRBJ2-2, with TRBD1 identical over 10 bases. The CDR3 runs 16 residues. Germline lookup yields CDR1 SEHNR and CDR2 FQNEAQ (reference sequence). V lost 1 base and J lost 3; bases outside the gene matches: 2. The CDR3 loop reads CASSLGGTGDTGELFF. Written as DNA, the CDR3 is TGTGCCAGCAGCTTAGGCGGGACAGGGGACACCGGGGAGCTGTTTTTT.

This clone occurred a few times. This chain links TRBV5-5 with TRBJ1-4; 8 bases match TRBD1. This CDR3 region has 14 residues. Unmatched junction bases numbered 4, after V lost 5 bases and J lost 4 bases. Germline CDR1 and CDR2: SGHKS and YYEKEE (reference sequence). In DNA form, the CDR3 reads TGTGCCAGCAGGGAGGGACAGGTTAATGAAAAACTGTTTTTT. It encodes CASREGQVNEKLFF.

The V gene is TRBV3-1 (or the pseudogene TRBV3-2), the J gene TRBJ1-2, with 8 bases fitting TRBD1. V gave up 1 base and J gave up 4 bases; unmatched junction bases: 5. The CDR3 sequence is 15 residues long. Germline-derived CDR1 and CDR2 are LGHDT and YNNKEL (reference sequence). The CDR3 is CASSQGTGSVYGYTF. DNA of the CDR3: TGTGCCAGCAGCCAAGGGACAGGGTCAGTCTATGGCTACACCTTC.

This clone was found once. The chain couples TRBV19 to TRBJ2-1, with D maybe TRBD2 (6 bases). The CDR3 has 13 amino acids. Trimming shortened V by 7 bases and J by 12 bases, and 19 bases separated the two germline ends. CDR1 and CDR2 (germline): LNHDA, SQIVND (reference sequence). CDR3 sequence reads: CASTLTDYQVQFF. CDR3 DNA sequence: TGTGCCAGTACCCTCACGGACTATCAGGTGCAGTTCTTC.

This rearrangement joins TRBV3-1 (or the pseudogene TRBV3-2) to TRBJ1-4; D is possibly TRBD1 (6 bases). CDR1 LGHDT and CDR2 YNNKEL come from the germline V gene (reference sequence). Trimming pared 2 bases from V and 7 bases from J, leaving 14 bases between. This CDR3 comprises 15 residues. The CDR3 sequence is CASSQRAGTTEKLFF. CDR3 nucleotide sequence: TGTGCCAGCAGCCAACGGGCAGGGACAACTGAAAAACTGTTTTTT.

The chain employs TRBV10-1 and TRBJ2-1; 12 positions agree with TRBD2. Looked up from germline, CDR1 is WNHNN and CDR2 is SYGVQD (reference sequence). The V and J ends lost 3 bases and 9 bases, in that order; junction bases with no gene match: 12. The CDR3 loop spans 17 amino acids. CDR3 sequence (DNA): TGCGCCAGCAGTGACCCGGGACTAGCGGGCCGCGGGGGTGAGCAGTTCTTC. Its translation is CASSDPGLAGRGGEQFF.

The CDR3 DNA sequence: TGTGCCAGCAGCGAAGGGGTACAGAGACCGCCCCGGATTTCCTACGAGCAGTACTTC. Protein product: CASSEGVQRPPRISYEQYF. The chain links TRBV21-1 to TRBJ2-7; the table calls TRBD1, which could not be checked here. TRBV21-1 is designated a pseudogene. This CDR3 has 19 amino acids.

The V and J genes are TRBV2 and TRBJ1-4, with 7 bases matching TRBD1. J lost 7 bases, V lost 2 bases, and 4 bases had no gene match. Per the germline V gene, CDR1 is SNHLY and CDR2 is FYNNEI. This CDR3 has 14 amino acids. The CDR3 DNA reads as TGTGCCAGCAGTGAACAAGGGGGCGGTGAAAAACTGTTTTTT. Residues: CASSEQGGGEKLFF. Full variable domain (outside the CDR3, taken from reference TRBV2 and TRBJ1-4): EPEVTQTPSHQVTQMGQEVILRCVPISNHLYFYWYRQILGQKVEFLVSFYNNEISEKSEIFDDQFSVERPDGSNFTLKIRSTKLEDSAMYFCASSEQGGGEKLFFGSGTQLSVL.

CDR3 amino acids: CASSYRDSYGYTF. The CDR3, as DNA: TGTGCCAGCAGTTACAGAGACTCCTATGGCTACACCTTC. The chain uses TRBV6-5 and TRBJ1-2; D unresolved. The V gene lost 2 bases and the J gene lost 4 bases, with 8 bases spanning the gap. From germline, CDR1 is MNHEY and CDR2 SVGAGI. The CDR3 spans 13 residues.

CDR3 protein: CASSLGSVGQGAYMNTEAFF. The CDR3 DNA sequence: TGCGCCAGCAGCTTGGGGTCGGTTGGACAGGGGGCCTACATGAACACTGAAGCTTTCTTT. The chain uses TRBV5-1 and TRBJ1-1, with 11 bases aligning to TRBD1. This CDR3 spans 20 amino acids. V lost 0 bases, J lost 0 bases, and 13 bases stayed unmatched. Germline CDR1 SGHRS, CDR2 YFSETQ.

The chain couples TRBV5-1 to TRBJ2-5, with 8 bases aligning to TRBD2. This CDR3 spans 19 amino acids. CDR1 is SGHRS and CDR2 is YFSETQ in the germline V gene. V shed 10 bases and J 4 bases; nucleotides not matched to a gene: 27. The CDR3 bases are TGCGCCCCCCCGCGCCGGGGGGGCTCATCGACTAAGAACGGAGAGACCCAGTACTTC. It codes for CAPPRRGGSSTKNGETQYF.

The rearrangement links TRBV27 to TRBJ2-3; 7 positions agree with TRBD1. The V and J ends lost 0 bases and 7 bases, in that order; junction bases with no gene match: 10. Germline V gene data show CDR1 as MNHEY and CDR2 as SMNVEV (reference sequence). This CDR3 comprises 16 residues. In DNA, the CDR3 is TGTGCCAGCAGTTTATCCTCTTCCCGGGACAGCTATACGCAGTATTTT. Its translation is CASSLSSSRDSYTQYF.

This chain joins TRBV3-1 (or the pseudogene TRBV3-2) and TRBJ2-5, with a weak D call TRBD2 (6 bases). V lost 3 bases, J lost 4 bases, and 12 bases lay in between. The CDR3 covers 14 residues. The germline V gene encodes CDR1 LGHDT and CDR2 YNNKEL (reference sequence). The CDR3 nucleotides are TGTGCCAGCAGCCATGCCGGGCGGGGAGAGACCCAGTACTTC. Residues: CASSHAGRGETQYF.

This sequence joins TRBV5-8 and TRBJ1-1; D unresolved. Germline assignment: CDR1 SGHTS and CDR2 YDEGEE. This CDR3 is 17 amino acids long. Trimming stripped 3 bases from V and 4 bases from J, with 22 bases between. Written as DNA, the CDR3 is TGTGCCAGCAGCTATCTACTTGACGCGGCTCCGAGCACTGAAGCTTTCTTT. Its translation is CASSYLLDAAPSTEAFF.

The chain combines TRBV25-1 with TRBJ1-4; D not certain. The CDR3 sequence is 15 residues long. Trimming shortened V by 3 bases and J by 8 bases, and 16 bases separated the two germline ends. Per the germline V gene, CDR1 is MGHDK and CDR2 is SYGVNS. CDR3 coding DNA: TGTGCCAGCAGTGATACGAGGGAGGTTTACGAAAAACTGTTTTTT. Translated: CASSDTREVYEKLFF. Combining the CDR3 with reference TRBV25-1 and TRBJ1-4 gives the whole variable domain EADIYQTPRYLVIGTGKKITLECSQTMGHDKMYWYQQDPGMELHLIHYSYGVNSTEKGDLSSESTVSRIRTEHFPLTLESARPSHTSQYLCASSDTREVYEKLFFGSGTQLSVL.

The chain combines TRBV2 with TRBJ2-3, with 10 bases that match TRBD2. The length of the CDR3 is 16 residues. V lost 5 bases and J lost 3; bases outside the gene matches: 8. Germline V CDR1 and CDR2: SNHLY, FYNNEI. CDR3 protein: CASSSLAGVSTDTQYF. For the CDR3, the DNA is TGTGCCAGCAGTAGCCTAGCGGGAGTTTCGACAGATACGCAGTATTTT.

The chain links TRBV18 to TRBJ2-5, with 9 bases fitting TRBD1. In germline, CDR1 is KGHSH, CDR2 LQKENI. J was trimmed by 6 bases and V by 3 bases; bases with no gene match: 8. This CDR3 is built from 15 residues. CDR3 in amino acids: CASSPTGTGTKTQYF. The CDR3 DNA follows: TGTGCCAGCTCACCGACGGGGACAGGGACGAAGACCCAGTACTTC.

The chain recombines TRBV7-6 with TRBJ2-7; 12 bases are a match to TRBD2. This CDR3 region has 16 residues. In germline, CDR1 is SGHVS, CDR2 FNYEAQ. Germline trimming cut 5 bases from V and 2 bases from J; bases unmatched to any gene: 7. The CDR3 spells CASSPLAGGVAYEQYF. In nucleotides, the CDR3 is TGTGCCAGCAGCCCCCTAGCGGGGGGGGTGGCCTACGAGCAGTACTTC.

The V call is TRBV7-8, the J call TRBJ2-5; 8 bases are a match to TRBD2. From germline, CDR1 is SGHVS and CDR2 FQNEAQ. This CDR3 region has 15 residues. J was trimmed by 9 bases and V by 1 base; bases with no gene match: 10. In nucleotides, the CDR3 is TGTGCCAGCAGCTTAGAACTAGCGGATTCGCGGGCCCAGTACTTC. Its protein is CASSLELADSRAQYF. Looking up the rest from reference TRBV7-8 and TRBJ2-5 gives the full variable domain: GAGVSQSPRYKVAKRGQDVALRCDPISGHVSLFWYQQALGQGPEFLTYFQNEAQLDKSGLPSDRFFAERPEGSVSTLKIQRTQQEDSAVYLCASSLELADSRAQYFGPGTRLLVL.